Listed below are T cell receptor beta chains from one sample, sequenced in a study of CD8 T cells in ankylosing spondylitis. TCRdb reanalysed the 5' RACE reads using MiXCR and keeps one entry per CDR3 protein. The sample holds under 550,000 distinct CDR3 sequences, 26% seen once. Sequencing was done on a sample of blood, either unsorted or a sorted T cell fraction (not recorded which). The receptors stem from a male donor with ankylosing spondylitis. Each CDR3 is given with its conserved first and last residue. The D gene is left open where the match is weak. The size field is filled for only some rows; it gives once, few, many or a size class.

J	D	length	size	V	DNA	CDR3
TRBJ2-1	TRBD2	15	few	TRBV20-1	TGCAGTGCCCTTGGAGCGGGAGGGCCGATTGATGAGCAGTTCTTC	CSALGAGGPIDEQFF
TRBJ2-1	-	13	few	TRBV14	TGTGCCAGCCGGATCAATGGGGGAAATGAGCAGTTCTTC	CASRINGGNEQFF
TRBJ1-6	-	16	few	TRBV7-2	TGTGCCAGCAGCTTAAATGGGGCGCCGTATAATTCACCCCTCCACTTT	CASSLNGAPYNSPLHF
TRBJ2-1	-	15	-	TRBV2	TGTGCCAGCAGCCCCGGGCCCGGACAATACAATGAGCAGTTCTTC	CASSPGPGQYNEQFF
TRBJ1-1	-	15	-	TRBV3-1	TGTGTCAGCAGCCAAGGTATGGGGCGAGGAGCTGAAGCTTTCTTT	CVSSQGMGRGAEAFF
TRBJ2-2	-	14	few	TRBV5-1	TGCGCCAGCAGCCCCTCAGGGCACACCGGGGAGCTGTTTTTT	CASSPSGHTGELFF
TRBJ2-6	-	17	-	TRBV24-1	TGTGCCACCAGTGAGGGCTACCGGGCTGCCGGGGCCAACGTCCTGACTTTC	CATSEGYRAAGANVLTF
TRBJ2-1	TRBD2	16	once	TRBV7-2	TGTGCCAGCAGCTTAGGGGGCCAGCGGGAGGACAATGAGCAGTTCTTC	CASSLGGQREDNEQFF
TRBJ2-2	-	16	-	TRBV5-1	TGCGCCAGCAGCTTGCTCGGCCGGGGATCCACCGGGGAGCTGTTTTTT	CASSLLGRGSTGELFF
TRBJ2-3	TRBD1	15	-	TRBV20-1	TGCAGTGCTAGACTGGACAGGGTGTATACAGATACGCAGTATTTT	CSARLDRVYTDTQYF
TRBJ2-3	-	14	-	TRBV20-1	TGCAGTGCTAGAGTCTTTAGCCGCACAGATACGCAGTATTTT	CSARVFSRTDTQYF
TRBJ2-1	-	14	few	TRBV18	TGTGCCAGCTCTAATTCCGGGGTCGCCAATGAGCAGTTCTTC	CASSNSGVANEQFF
TRBJ2-2	TRBD2	19	-	TRBV24-1	TGTGCCACCAGTGATTTGCGGATGCGGGGGGCAATTCCGGGCGGGGAGCTGTTTTTT	CATSDLRMRGAIPGGELFF
TRBJ1-6	TRBD1	14	few	TRBV4-1	TGCGCCAGCAGTCAGGACAGGAATAATTCACCCCTCCACTTT	CASSQDRNNSPLHF
TRBJ2-1	-	14	-	TRBV10-1	TGCGCCAGCAACCTAGTTTCCTCTAATCCTGAGCAGTTCTTC	CASNLVSSNPEQFF
TRBJ2-1	-	13	-	TRBV20-1	TGCAGTGCTAGAATCCTGGGGGTTGGTGAGCAGTTCTTC	CSARILGVGEQFF
TRBJ2-3	-	15	few	TRBV5-6	TGTGCCAGCAGCGCCGACTTCCGATGGCCAGATACGCAGTATTTT	CASSADFRWPDTQYF
TRBJ2-1	TRBD1	13	few	TRBV29-1	TGCAGCGTTCCCGGGACAGGGGTTTCGGAGCAGTTCTTC	CSVPGTGVSEQFF
TRBJ2-3	-	14	-	TRBV7-9	TGTGCCTCTAAACTGGGGCCTAGCACAGATACGCAGTATTTT	CASKLGPSTDTQYF
TRBJ2-7	-	13	once	TRBV18	TGTGCCAGCTCACCACCGGGCGGAGGCGAGCAGTACTTC	CASSPPGGGEQYF
TRBJ2-7	TRBD1	14	-	TRBV5-1	TGCGCCAGCAGCCTGGGACAGGGGGACGACGAGCAGTACTTC	CASSLGQGDDEQYF
TRBJ1-1	-	16	few	TRBV18	TGTGCCAGCTCACCACAGGGGCGGGGAATGAACACTGAAGCTTTCTTT	CASSPQGRGMNTEAFF
TRBJ1-2	-	12	-	TRBV6-5	TGTGCCAGCAGTCGGGGGAAGTATGGCTACACCTTC	CASSRGKYGYTF
TRBJ2-7	TRBD1	13	-	TRBV27	TGTGCCAGCAGTTTAAGGACAGGGTTCGAGCAGTACTTC	CASSLRTGFEQYF
TRBJ2-5	TRBD2	15	-	TRBV20-1	TGCAGTGCTAGAGATCTTGGGGGGGTCGGGGAGACCCAGTACTTC	CSARDLGGVGETQYF
TRBJ1-4	-	15	-	TRBV4-1	TGCGCCAGCACCCAGATGGGATTGGGTAATGAAAAACTGTTTTTT	CASTQMGLGNEKLFF
TRBJ1-6	TRBD1	16	few	TRBV5-1	TGCGCCAGCAGCTCAGCAATGACAGGGAATAATTCACCCCTCCACTTT	CASSSAMTGNNSPLHF
TRBJ2-5	-	14	-	TRBV6-1	TGTGCCAGCTCCAGGAGGGGAGTTGAAGAGACCCAGTACTTC	CASSRRGVEETQYF
TRBJ1-5	-	15	-	TRBV18	TGTGCCAGCTCACCACCTGGCAGGGGAAGCCAGCCCCAGCATTTT	CASSPPGRGSQPQHF
TRBJ2-1	TRBD2	16	few	TRBV4-1	TGCGCCAGCAGCCAAGTCAACGGGAGGGACTACAATGAGCAGTTCTTC	CASSQVNGRDYNEQFF
TRBJ2-3	-	12	-	TRBV20-1	TGCAGTGCTAGGCTCAACACAGATACGCAGTATTTT	CSARLNTDTQYF
TRBJ2-1	-	14	many	TRBV20-1	TGCAGTGCACCCCCTAGCCTAAGTACAAGAGAGCAGTTCTTC	CSAPPSLSTREQFF